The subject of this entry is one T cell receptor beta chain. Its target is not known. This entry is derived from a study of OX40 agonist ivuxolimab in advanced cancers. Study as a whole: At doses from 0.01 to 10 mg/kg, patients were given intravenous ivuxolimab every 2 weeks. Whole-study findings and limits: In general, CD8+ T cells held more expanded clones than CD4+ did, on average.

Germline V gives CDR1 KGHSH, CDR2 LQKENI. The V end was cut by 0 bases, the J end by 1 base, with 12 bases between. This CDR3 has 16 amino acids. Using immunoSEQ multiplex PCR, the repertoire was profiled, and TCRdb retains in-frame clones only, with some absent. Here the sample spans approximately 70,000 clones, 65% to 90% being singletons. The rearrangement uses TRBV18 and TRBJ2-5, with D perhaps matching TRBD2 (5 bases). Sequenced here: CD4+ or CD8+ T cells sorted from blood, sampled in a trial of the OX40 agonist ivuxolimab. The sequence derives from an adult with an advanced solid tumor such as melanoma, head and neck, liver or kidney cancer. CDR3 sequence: CASSPPGRGPQETQYF. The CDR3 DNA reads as TGTGCCAGCTCACCACCGGGAAGAGGGCCCCAAGAGACCCAGTACTTC. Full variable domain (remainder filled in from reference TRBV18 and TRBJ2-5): NAGVMQNPRHLVRRRGQEARLRCSPMKGHSHVYWYRQLPEEGLKFMVYLQKENIIDESGMPKERFSAEFPKEGPSILRIQQVVRGDSAAYFCASSPPGRGPQETQYFGPGTRLLVL.